Below, 20 T cell receptor beta chains from the same sample are listed, as sequenced in a study of memory CD4+ T cells and cytomegalovirus serostatus. Single viable CD3+CD4+CD8-CD45RO+ cells were sorted as the memory CD4+ T cells. Repertoires were generated with immunoSEQ multiplex PCR, while TCRdb's copy carries only in-frame clones and drops some. Among some 66,000 clones listed, about three quarters were seen once. The sequenced sample consisted of memory CD4+ T cells from blood. The receptors were gathered from an adult in good health and CMV-seropositive.

This chain uses TRBV6-1 with TRBJ1-5; TRBD1 agrees at 9 bases. This CDR3 has 15 residues. The trim removed 2 bases at V and 6 bases at J, leaving 5 bases unmatched. Germline lookup yields CDR1 MNHNS and CDR2 SASEGT. As DNA, the CDR3 is TGTGCCAGCAGTGAAATAACAGGGGGCTTTCAGCCCCAGCATTTT. This encodes CASSEITGGFQPQHF.

This chain uses TRBV7-8 with TRBJ2-3; D is possibly TRBD2 (6 bases). V lost 0 bases and J 0 bases, leaving 16 bases between the germline ends. The CDR3 covers 18 residues. CDR1 and CDR2 (germline): SGHVS, FQNEAQ. This chain's CDR3 is CASSLANSLASSTDTQYF. The CDR3 DNA is TGTGCCAGCAGCTTAGCGAACTCCCTAGCGTCCAGCACAGATACGCAGTATTTT. The full variable domain, in which reference TRBV7-8 and TRBJ2-3 provide the parts outside the CDR3, is GAGVSQSPRYKVAKRGQDVALRCDPISGHVSLFWYQQALGQGPEFLTYFQNEAQLDKSGLPSDRFFAERPEGSVSTLKIQRTQQEDSAVYLCASSLANSLASSTDTQYFGPGTRLTVL.

This chain uses TRBV7-2 with TRBJ2-1; D is perhaps TRBD2 (7 bases). Looked up from germline, CDR1 is SGHTA and CDR2 is FQGNSA. The CDR3 sequence is 18 residues long. The ends were cut back, 5 bases at V and 5 bases at J, with 25 bases in the middle. CDR3 loop: CASSPRGAAGTGNNEQFF. In DNA, the CDR3 is TGTGCCAGCAGCCCGAGGGGGGCAGCGGGAACTGGAAACAATGAGCAGTTCTTC.

The sample holds a few counts of this clone. This rearrangement joins TRBV2 to TRBJ1-5; D is unclear. V was clipped by 6 bases and J by 1 base, with 13 bases between them. The CDR3 is made up of 15 amino acids. Germline V CDR1 and CDR2: SNHLY, FYNNEI. Here the CDR3 DNA reads TGTGCCAGCAGGAACGGAGGGCTGAGCAATCAGCCCCAGCATTTT. Translation: CASRNGGLSNQPQHF.

The rearrangement joins TRBV28 to TRBJ2-2, with D perhaps TRBD1 (6 bases). V was shortened by 6 bases and J by 4 bases, with 12 bases between the two germline ends. The germline gives CDR1 MDHEN, CDR2 SYDVKM. There are 14 residues in the CDR3. Here the CDR3 reads CASRQQGGTGELFF. For the CDR3, the DNA is TGTGCCAGCAGACAACAGGGTGGCACCGGGGAGCTGTTTTTT.

The chain links TRBV2 to TRBJ1-4; 12 nucleotides match TRBD1. In germline, CDR1 is SNHLY, CDR2 FYNNEI. This CDR3 is built from 16 residues. With V trimmed by 5 bases and J by 7 bases, 8 bases remained unmatched. The CDR3: CASSRDRGQGGEKLFF. The DNA for the CDR3 is TGTGCCAGCAGTAGGGACAGGGGGCAAGGCGGTGAAAAACTGTTTTTT.

CDR3 sequence reads: CASSLVGGEGYTF. The CDR3 region has the DNA TGTGCCAGCAGCTTGGTGGGGGGGGAAGGCTACACCTTC. The rearrangement uses TRBV5-5 and TRBJ1-2; D might be TRBD1 (5 bases). The CDR3 extends over 13 amino acids. Trimming removed 0 bases at V and 8 bases at J, with 11 bases between. The germline CDR1 and CDR2 sequences are SGHKS and YYEKEE (reference sequence).

The chain employs TRBV2 and TRBJ2-5, with D possibly TRBD2 on 6 matching bases. Deletions cut 4 bases from V and 3 bases from J, with 15 bases between. The CDR3 has 15 amino acids. Germline CDR1 SNHLY, CDR2 FYNNEI. The chain's CDR3 is CASSVGIGGEETQYF. In DNA, the CDR3 is TGTGCCAGCAGTGTCGGGATTGGCGGGGAAGAGACCCAGTACTTC.

This clone occurred a few times. This chain joins TRBV7-2 and TRBJ2-2, with 14 positions matching TRBD2. CDR3 length equals 18 residues. Germline loops: CDR1 SGHTA, CDR2 FQGNSA. Trimming at V came to 3 bases and at J to 5 bases, leaving 8 bases not matched to a gene. The CDR3 loop reads CASSFPPGLAGVTGELFF. The CDR3 DNA reads TGTGCCAGCAGCTTTCCTCCGGGACTAGCGGGAGTTACCGGGGAGCTGTTTTTT.

This chain joins TRBV5-1 and TRBJ2-2; 7 bases align to TRBD1. J gave up 2 bases and V 2 bases, and 6 bases lay outside the gene matches. Germline assignment: CDR1 SGHRS and CDR2 YFSETQ. The length of the CDR3 is 16 residues. This chain's CDR3 is CASSFLGTANTGELFF. DNA for the CDR3: TGCGCCAGCAGCTTCCTCGGGACAGCTAACACCGGGGAGCTGTTTTTT.

A few counts support this clone. The chain carries TRBV16 and TRBJ1-5; 9 bases fit TRBD1. Germline assignment: CDR1 KGHSY and CDR2 FQNENV. The CDR3 runs to 15 residues. V was clipped by 3 bases and J by 7 bases; unmatched bases: 7. The chain's CDR3 is CASSQAGTGNQPQHF. The CDR3 nucleotides read TGTGCCAGCAGCCAGGCCGGGACAGGGAACCAGCCCCAGCATTTT.

This clone was recorded once. This chain uses TRBV5-1 with TRBJ1-2; 7 bases are a match to TRBD1. CDR3 size: 15 residues. The V gene's germline CDR1 is SGHRS and CDR2 YFSETQ. V gave up 3 bases and J gave up 6 bases; unmatched junction bases: 11. CDR3 sequence reads: CASSSEQGRTDGYTF. As DNA, the CDR3 is TGCGCCAGCAGCTCAGAACAGGGGAGGACGGATGGCTACACCTTC.

The CDR3 DNA reads as TGCGCCAGCAGTGAGTCCCCGGGGGGACAGGAGCTAGGGCCCCAGCATTTT. It yields the protein CASSESPGGQELGPQHF. The rearrangement links TRBV10-2 to TRBJ1-5, with 8 bases lining up with TRBD1. Losses at the gene ends were 0 bases for V and 9 bases for J; bases not matched to a gene: 13. The CDR3 sequence is 17 residues long. Germline V gene lookup returns CDR1 WSHSY and CDR2 SAAADI.

The rearrangement joins TRBV6-6 to TRBJ2-7; tentative D call: TRBD2 (6 bases). V was shortened by 6 bases and J by 3 bases, with 9 bases between the two germline ends. The CDR3 has 12 residues. CDR1 and CDR2 from the germline V gene are MNHNY and SVGAGI (reference sequence). The CDR3 sequence: CASSHGGYEQYF. DNA of the CDR3: TGTGCCAGCAGCCACGGGGGCTACGAGCAGTACTTC.

The chain recombines TRBV5-1 with TRBJ2-5; 9 bases map to TRBD1. From germline, CDR1 is SGHRS and CDR2 YFSETQ. Germline trimming cut 5 bases from V and 5 bases from J; bases unmatched to any gene: 7. The CDR3 loop spans 14 amino acids. The CDR3 region has the DNA TGCGCCAGCAGGAACACAGGGGGCAGGGAGACCCAGTACTTC. Its translation: CASRNTGGRETQYF.

The CDR3 loop is CAGNYGYTF. The CDR3, as DNA: TGTGCCGGAAACTATGGCTACACCTTC. The rearrangement links TRBV28 to TRBJ1-2; D unresolved. CDR1 MDHEN and CDR2 SYDVKM come from the germline V gene. This CDR3 is built from 9 residues. Trimming cost V 11 bases and J 2 bases, with 3 bases left between them.

In this sample, this clone turned up a few times. This chain joins TRBV5-8 and TRBJ1-1, with 8 positions matching TRBD1. The CDR3 loop spans 13 amino acids. Trimming removed 2 bases from V and 6 bases from J; junction bases left unmatched: 3. CDR1 is SGHTS and CDR2 is YDEGEE in the germline V gene. The CDR3 here is CASSLRTGSEAFF. As DNA, the CDR3 is TGTGCCAGCAGCTTACGGACAGGGTCTGAAGCTTTCTTT.

The chain recombines TRBV2 with TRBJ2-1, with 7 nucleotides matching TRBD2. The CDR3 has 16 amino acids. Trimming took 0 bases from V and 12 from J; bases not matched to a gene: 14. Germline V gene data show CDR1 as SNHLY and CDR2 as FYNNEI. CDR3 protein: CASSEAASDWASGQFF. The DNA for the CDR3 is TGTGCCAGCAGTGAAGCCGCTTCGGACTGGGCTAGCGGGCAGTTCTTC. Complete variable domain (other parts from reference TRBV2 and TRBJ2-1): EPEVTQTPSHQVTQMGQEVILRCVPISNHLYFYWYRQILGQKVEFLVSFYNNEISEKSEIFDDQFSVERPDGSNFTLKIRSTKLEDSAMYFCASSEAASDWASGQFFGPGTRLTVL.

The chain carries TRBV7-9 and TRBJ2-2; possible D gene TRBD1, 5 bases. The CDR3 runs to 17 residues. Germline CDR1 SEHNR, CDR2 FQNEAQ (reference sequence). V dropped 3 bases and J dropped 2 bases, with 16 bases sitting between them. This CDR3 is CASSFTGGRSNTGELFF. CDR3 in DNA: TGTGCCAGCAGCTTCACAGGCGGACGATCAAACACCGGGGAGCTGTTTTTT. The full variable domain, its missing parts supplied by reference TRBV7-9 and TRBJ2-2, is DTGVSQNPRHKITKRGQNVTFRCDPISEHNRLYWYRQTLGQGPEFLTYFQNEAQLEKSRLLSDRFSAERPKGSFSTLEIQRTEQGDSAMYLCASSFTGGRSNTGELFFGEGSRLTVL.

The chain has TRBV25-1 and TRBJ2-7, with D possibly matching TRBD2 (6 bases). Germline lookup yields CDR1 MGHDK and CDR2 SYGVNS. V lost 0 bases and J lost 3, with 6 bases in between. This CDR3 contains 13 residues. The CDR3 DNA follows: TGTGCCAGCAGTGAATACGGGGGCTACGAGCAGTACTTC. Amino acid sequence: CASSEYGGYEQYF.